The 32 T cell receptor beta chains below all came from one sample that was sequenced in a study of blood T cell repertoires in COVID-19. Using immunoSEQ multiplex PCR, the repertoire was profiled, and TCRdb retains in-frame clones only, with some absent. Found here are about 180,000 clones, 80% to 90% of them singletons; the top ten hold approximately 11%. Sequencing was performed on peripheral blood. These receptors came from a human donor with active or convalescent COVID-19. The donor label of this sample is uncertain.

V usage is TRBV4-3 and J usage is TRBJ2-7; weak D call: TRBD1 (5 bases). Germline assignment: CDR1 LGHNA and CDR2 YSLEER. This CDR3 is 14 amino acids long. Trimming took off 0 bases at V and 1 base at J, with 7 bases between the two ends. The CDR3: CASSQDHRSYEQYF. The CDR3 nucleotides read TGCGCCAGCAGCCAAGATCACAGGTCCTACGAGCAGTACTTC.

The V call is TRBV23-1, the J call TRBJ1-2, with TRBD1 identical over 9 bases. TRBV23-1 is an ORF, with its function uncertain. CDR3 size: 18 residues. Trimming removed 6 bases from V and 4 bases from J; junction bases left unmatched: 18. The CDR3 DNA is TGCGCCAGCAGACTCCGACCTTGGAAGACAGGGGGGCCCTATGGCTACACCTTC. This encodes CASRLRPWKTGGPYGYTF.

This clone was seen only once. The chain recombines TRBV5-6 with TRBJ2-3, with 9 bases matching TRBD1. Germline CDR1 is SGHDT and CDR2 is YYEEEE. Trimming cost V 2 bases and J 5 bases; bases outside gene matches: 3. The CDR3 is 14 amino acids. The CDR3 here is CASSFGQGRDTQYF. The CDR3, as DNA: TGTGCCAGCAGCTTTGGACAGGGGAGAGATACGCAGTATTTT.

The CDR3 DNA is TGTGCCAGCGCGGACAGAGGACATGGCTACACCTTC. Translated: CASADRGHGYTF. The chain carries TRBV12-3 or TRBV12-4 and TRBJ1-2, with a weak D call TRBD1 (6 bases). V lost 8 bases, J lost 6 bases, and 13 bases lay in between. CDR3 length equals 12 residues.

The J gene is TRBJ2-1, the V gene TRBV25-1, with 11 bases aligning to TRBD2. Looked up from germline, CDR1 is MGHDK and CDR2 is SYGVNS. The V gene end was trimmed by 5 bases and the J gene end by 4 bases; junction bases not matched to a gene: 4. This CDR3 comprises 15 residues. Here the CDR3 DNA reads TGTGCCAGCAGTCCGCTAGCGGGGGGTTACAATGAGCAGTTCTTC. This translates into CASSPLAGGYNEQFF.

This clone was counted once. The chain joins TRBV2 to TRBJ2-3; 10 nucleotides agree with TRBD2. J gave up 4 bases and V 8 bases, and 6 bases lay outside the gene matches. CDR1 is SNHLY and CDR2 is FYNNEI in the germline V gene. The CDR3 contains 14 residues. Here the CDR3 DNA reads TGTGCCAGCCTGGGACTAGCGACCTCAGATACGCAGTATTTT. This codes for CASLGLATSDTQYF. Combining the CDR3 with reference TRBV2 and TRBJ2-3 gives the whole variable domain EPEVTQTPSHQVTQMGQEVILRCVPISNHLYFYWYRQILGQKVEFLVSFYNNEISEKSEIFDDQFSVERPDGSNFTLKIRSTKLEDSAMYFCASLGLATSDTQYFGPGTRLTVL.

This chain connects TRBV29-1 to TRBJ2-5, with D possibly matching TRBD2 (6 bases). Per the germline V gene, CDR1 is SQVTM and CDR2 is ANQGSEA. The CDR3 consists of 14 residues. V lost 5 bases to trimming and J lost 4 bases, with 17 bases between them. The chain's CDR3 is CSVRRGRQLETQYF. DNA for the CDR3: TGCAGCGTTCGGAGGGGACGTCAGTTAGAGACCCAGTACTTC.

J is TRBJ2-1 and V is TRBV28; tentative D call: TRBD2 (5 bases). The length of the CDR3 is 15 residues. V lost 5 bases and J lost 5, with 16 bases in between. Germline V gene data show CDR1 as MDHEN and CDR2 as SYDVKM. The CDR3 loop is CASSPTREWDNEQFF. CDR3 nucleotides: TGTGCCAGCAGTCCCACACGGGAATGGGACAATGAGCAGTTCTTC. Supplemented by reference TRBV28 and TRBJ2-1, the full variable domain reads DVKVTQSSRYLVKRTGEKVFLECVQDMDHENMFWYRQDPGLGLRLIYFSYDVKMKEKGDIPEGYSVSREKKERFSLILESASTNQTSMYLCASSPTREWDNEQFFGPGTRLTVL.

The V gene is TRBV24-1, the J gene TRBJ1-2; D perhaps matches TRBD1 (6 bases). This CDR3 is built from 12 residues. Trimming cost V 7 bases and J 4 bases, with 9 bases left between them. In germline, CDR1 is KGHDR, CDR2 SFDVKD. CDR3 nucleotides: TGTGCCACCAGCCCGACAGGCTATGGCTACACCTTC. Translating it yields CATSPTGYGYTF.

The gene calls are TRBV5-4 and TRBJ1-1; a possible D gene is TRBD1 (5 bases). Between the trimmed V and J ends, which lost 0 bases and 8 bases, there was a span of 14 bases. CDR1 and CDR2 (germline): SGHNT, YYREEE (reference sequence). There are 14 residues in the CDR3. The CDR3 region has the DNA TGTGCCAGCAGCTTGGCCGGCAGGGTAAGGGAAGCTTTCTTT. It specifies CASSLAGRVREAFF.

V is TRBV3-1 (or the pseudogene TRBV3-2) and J is TRBJ2-2; D is uncertain. The V gene's germline CDR1 is LGHDT and CDR2 YNNKEL (reference sequence). Trimming removed 3 bases at V and 6 bases at J, with 8 bases between. The CDR3 consists of 13 residues. CDR3 nucleotides: TGTGCCAGCAGCCACTTTAAATCCGGGGAGCTGTTTTTT. Translated: CASSHFKSGELFF.

The rearrangement uses TRBV28 and TRBJ1-6; tentative D call: TRBD1 (5 bases). Germline V gives CDR1 MDHEN, CDR2 SYDVKM. The V end lost 6 bases, the J end lost 10 bases, and 10 bases lay between the germline ends. The CDR3 consists of 12 residues. The CDR3 DNA reads as TGTGCCAGCAGCTCCAGGGTCTCACCCCTCCACTTT. Protein product: CASSSRVSPLHF.

J is TRBJ1-1 and V is TRBV14, with 8 bases fitting TRBD1. This CDR3 has 15 residues. Unmatched junction bases numbered 10, after V lost 6 bases and J lost 4 bases. From germline, CDR1 is SGHDN and CDR2 FVKESK. The CDR3 DNA sequence: TGTGCCAGCAGTCCTCACAGGGGGATGGCCACTGAAGCTTTCTTT. Its protein product is CASSPHRGMATEAFF.

Here the CDR3 reads CASSFSGRAYGYTF. The DNA of the CDR3 is TGTGCCAGCAGTTTTTCCGGCAGGGCGTACGGCTACACCTTC. V is TRBV27 and J is TRBJ1-2, with a possible D match to TRBD1 (5 bases). The germline V and J ends were trimmed by 3 bases and 8 bases, with 16 bases remaining between them. Germline V gene data show CDR1 as MNHEY and CDR2 as SMNVEV (reference sequence). CDR3 length: 14 residues.

This clone was seen at least ten times. This sequence joins TRBV10-2 and TRBJ2-1; 11 bases line up with TRBD2. Trimming cost V 6 bases and J 6 bases; bases outside gene matches: 7. CDR1 is WSHSY and CDR2 is SAAADI in the germline V gene. The CDR3 covers 15 residues. CDR3 region: CASRLLSGRANEQFF. CDR3 DNA sequence: TGCGCCAGCAGACTCCTTAGCGGGAGGGCCAATGAGCAGTTCTTC.

This clone was seen a few times. This rearrangement joins TRBV28 to TRBJ2-7, with 7 bases identical to TRBD1. Germline-derived CDR1 and CDR2 are MDHEN and SYDVKM. The CDR3 is made up of 13 amino acids. With 8 bases clipped from V and 2 bases from J, the junction kept 6 bases outside the gene matches. The CDR3 DNA reads TGTGCCAGCGGGGACAGCTTAACCTACGAGCAGTACTTC. Its protein is CASGDSLTYEQYF.

V and J are TRBV30 and TRBJ2-7; the match to TRBD2 covers 15 bases. V shed 3 bases and J 7 bases; nucleotides not matched to a gene: 4. Germline values: CDR1 GTSNPN, CDR2 SVGIG (reference sequence). This CDR3 contains 14 residues. CDR3 coding DNA: TGTGCCTGGAGGACCGGGACTAGCGGGGGGGAGCAGTACTTC. This gives the protein CAWRTGTSGGEQYF.

This chain uses TRBV2 with TRBJ2-1; D is undetermined. The CDR3 contains 13 residues. Deletions cut 0 bases from V and 5 bases from J, with 5 bases between. Looked up from germline, CDR1 is SNHLY and CDR2 is FYNNEI. The CDR3 DNA sequence: TGTGCCAGCAGTGAAGCTCCTAACAATGAGCAGTTCTTC. Protein: CASSEAPNNEQFF.

The V and J genes are TRBV2 and TRBJ2-5, with D unclear. V was clipped by 3 bases and J by 3 bases, with 11 bases between them. The CDR3 contains 14 residues. The germline V gene has CDR1 SNHLY and CDR2 FYNNEI. The CDR3 DNA reads TGTGCCAGCAGTGACGACGAAGGAGAAGAGACCCAGTACTTC. The encoded protein is CASSDDEGEETQYF.

This clone has just one count. V and J are TRBV28 and TRBJ2-7; the D is unclear. Trimming cost V 9 bases and J 3 bases, with 9 bases left between them. The V gene's germline CDR1 is MDHEN and CDR2 SYDVKM. This CDR3 is 11 amino acids long. The CDR3 DNA sequence: TGTGCCAGTGGCCAGTTCTACGAGCAGTACTTC. It is translated as CASGQFYEQYF.

V usage is TRBV28 and J usage is TRBJ1-5, with 10 positions matching TRBD1. Germline V gene data show CDR1 as MDHEN and CDR2 as SYDVKM. The CDR3 has 17 amino acids. Losses at the gene ends were 5 bases for V and 3 bases for J; bases not matched to a gene: 10. The CDR3, as DNA: TGTGCCAGCAGTCCCATGACGGGACAGGGGACCAATCAGCCCCAGCATTTT. It yields the protein CASSPMTGQGTNQPQHF.

This chain links TRBV9 with TRBJ2-5; a possible D gene is TRBD1 (6 bases). The CDR3 consists of 13 residues. Trimming removed 0 bases at V and 3 bases at J, with 6 bases between. Per the germline V gene, CDR1 is SGDLS and CDR2 is YYNGEE. The CDR3 nucleotides are TGTGCCAGCAGCGTAGGGACAGAAGAGACCCAGTACTTC. Translated: CASSVGTEETQYF.

The J gene is TRBJ1-4, the V gene TRBV6-1; D is undetermined. Germline assignment: CDR1 MNHNS and CDR2 SASEGT. V was cut by 1 base and J by 8 bases, with 11 bases left in between. The CDR3 is 14 amino acids. The CDR3 protein is CASSEVQAGEKLFF. CDR3 sequence (DNA): TGTGCCAGCAGTGAAGTTCAGGCTGGGGAAAAACTGTTTTTT.

The chain carries TRBV5-6 and TRBJ2-3; D ambiguous. This CDR3 region has 12 residues. Per the germline V gene, CDR1 is SGHDT and CDR2 is YYEEEE. V lost 5 bases to trimming and J lost 6 bases, with 10 bases between them. The CDR3 coding sequence is TGTGCCAGCAGGGTACTAAGGGATACGCAGTATTTT. It codes for CASRVLRDTQYF.

The V gene is TRBV21-1, the J gene TRBJ2-7; the DNA was not used to check the table's D call, TRBD1. TRBV21-1 is described as a pseudogene. This CDR3 has 14 amino acids. The CDR3 bases are TGTGCCAGCAGCCCAACAGACAGATCCTACGAGCAGTACTTC. Its protein is CASSPTDRSYEQYF.

The V call is TRBV4-1, the J call TRBJ1-2, with D uncertain. CDR3 length: 14 residues. CDR1 is MGHRA and CDR2 is YSYEKL in the germline V gene. Trimming stripped 1 base from V and 4 bases from J, with 10 bases between. The CDR3 reads CASSQVEVTYGYTF. CDR3 sequence (DNA): TGCGCCAGCAGCCAAGTTGAGGTAACCTATGGCTACACCTTC.

This clone was recorded at least ten times. The gene calls are TRBV7-2 and TRBJ1-2; no clear D gene. The V gene lost 5 bases and the J gene lost 0 bases, with 10 bases spanning the gap. Germline V gene lookup returns CDR1 SGHTA and CDR2 FQGNSA. The CDR3 extends over 14 amino acids. In DNA, the CDR3 is TGTGCCAGCAGCACCCGACAAGCTAACTATGGCTACACCTTC. Its translation is CASSTRQANYGYTF.

In its sample, this clone was seen a few times. This chain links TRBV4-3 with TRBJ1-2, with TRBD1 matching 7 bases. The CDR3 is 17 residues long. Trimming at V came to 3 bases and at J to 1 base, leaving 11 bases not matched to a gene. Germline-derived CDR1 and CDR2 are LGHNA and YSLEER. CDR3 loop: CASSQAGTATSNYGYTF. The CDR3, as DNA: TGCGCCAGCAGCCAGGCCGGGACAGCCACAAGTAACTATGGCTACACCTTC.

This sequence joins TRBV28 and TRBJ1-2; 9 bases are shared with TRBD1. Trimming removed 5 bases from V and 4 bases from J; junction bases left unmatched: 5. The CDR3 loop spans 14 amino acids. Germline CDR1 reads MDHEN; CDR2 reads SYDVKM. The CDR3, as DNA: TGTGCCAGCAGTGAGGGACAGGGAGGCTATGGCTACACCTTC. This encodes CASSEGQGGYGYTF.

CDR3 bases: TGTGCCAGCAGCCGACAGTGGCAGTACTTC. Residues: CASSRQWQYF. This chain links TRBV2 with TRBJ2-7; D possibly corresponds to TRBD1 (5 bases). V dropped 6 bases and J dropped 9 bases, with 9 bases sitting between them. The CDR3 is 10 amino acids. From germline, CDR1 is SNHLY and CDR2 FYNNEI.

The rearrangement uses TRBV5-1 and TRBJ2-7; perhaps TRBD1 as D (5 bases). Between the trimmed V and J ends, which lost 5 bases and 0 bases, there was a span of 15 bases. The germline gives CDR1 SGHRS, CDR2 YFSETQ. This CDR3 comprises 15 residues. Here the CDR3 reads CASRLNGAPSYEQYF. CDR3 DNA: TGCGCCAGCAGGCTTAATGGGGCCCCCTCCTACGAGCAGTACTTC.

This chain uses TRBV19 with TRBJ2-1, with 9 bases lining up with TRBD1. Germline-derived CDR1 and CDR2 are LNHDA and SQIVND (reference sequence). The CDR3 totals 16 residues. J was trimmed by 1 base and V by 5 bases; bases with no gene match: 6. CDR3 bases: TGTGCCAGTAGTCCCCCGGGACAGGGATCCTACAATGAGCAGTTCTTC. Translating it yields CASSPPGQGSYNEQFF.